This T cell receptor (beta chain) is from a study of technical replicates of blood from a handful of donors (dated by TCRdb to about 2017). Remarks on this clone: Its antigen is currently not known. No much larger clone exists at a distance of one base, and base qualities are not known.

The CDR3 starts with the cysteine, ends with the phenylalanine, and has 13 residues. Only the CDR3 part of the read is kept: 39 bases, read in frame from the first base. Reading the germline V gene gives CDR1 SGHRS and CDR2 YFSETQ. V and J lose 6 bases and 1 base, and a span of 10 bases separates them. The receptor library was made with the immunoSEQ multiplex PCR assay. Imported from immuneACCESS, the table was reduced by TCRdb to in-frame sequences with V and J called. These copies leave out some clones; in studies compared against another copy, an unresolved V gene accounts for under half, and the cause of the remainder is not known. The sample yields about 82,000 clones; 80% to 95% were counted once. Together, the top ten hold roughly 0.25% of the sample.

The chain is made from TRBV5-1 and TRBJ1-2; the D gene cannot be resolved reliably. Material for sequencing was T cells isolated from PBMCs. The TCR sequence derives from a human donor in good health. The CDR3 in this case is CASTSEFNYGYTF. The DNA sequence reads TGCGCCAGCACTTCGGAGTTTAACTATGGCTACACCTTC.